This record concerns one TCR beta chain sequence. Its antigen is as yet unknown. Samples had at least 6.5 million PBMCs isolated from them. Through a sample-barcoded 5' primer and a J-beta primer mix, a second PCR was run for roughly 6 to 11 cycles. TCRdb itself ran the 5' RACE reads through MiXCR, one entry per CDR3 protein. The data contain around 1,500,000 distinct CDR3 sequences, roughly 30% of them singletons. This entry is derived from a study of blood T cells in healthy people across ages. Study results and limitations: What prevented conclusive comparison of naive and antigen-experienced cells was that PBMCs were unsorted. Older age went with lower TCR beta diversity per million T cells, in a roughly linear way.

Germline V gene data show CDR1 as SGHRS and CDR2 as YFSETQ. There are 16 residues in the CDR3. Losses at the gene ends were 0 bases for V and 6 bases for J; bases not matched to a gene: 3. The rearrangement uses TRBV5-1 and TRBJ2-7, with 16 bases fitting TRBD2. Material for sequencing was blood. This receptor was identified in a woman under 40 in good health. CDR3 amino acids: CASSLAGTSGRGEQYF. For the CDR3, the DNA is TGCGCCAGCAGCTTGGCCGGGACTAGCGGGAGGGGCGAGCAGTACTTC.